The sequence of this T cell receptor (beta chain) was determined in a study of control samples from healthy donors and cancer patients. Per germline, CDR1 SGHNT and CDR2 YENEEA. Trimming removed 1 base from V and 4 bases from J, with 20 bases in between. The CDR3 loop spans 17 amino acids. Measured with immunoSEQ multiplex PCR; TCRdb has only the in-frame clones, and not every one. The sample lists more than 90,000 clones; roughly 90% were seen once. This clone was seen just once. The TCR comes from a man aged 25-45 years in good health. The sample taken for sequencing was blood. The chain links TRBV11-3 to TRBJ2-7; D possibly corresponds to TRBD2 (6 bases). CDR3 coding DNA: TGTGCCAGCAGCTTAGGGGGCTTCCGGGACTCTACGTACGAGCAGTACTTC. This gives the protein CASSLGGFRDSTYEQYF.